This T cell receptor (beta chain) was identified during a study of blood T cell repertoires in COVID-19. Overall study context: Samples representing acute and convalescent COVID-19 were sourced from the United States, Italy and Spain. From T cells, B-cell-depleted T cells, or PBMCs came the material, which was cDNA or gDNA.

Under the authors' procedure: Reference gene primer amplification yielded estimated nucleated cell counts. Profiling relied on immunoSEQ multiplex PCR, and the TCRdb table lists in-frame clones only, not all of them. That table supplies the V and J calls and clone size; D and trimming were determined from the DNA. The table lists about 66,000 clones, around 82% of them singletons. Germline-derived CDR1 and CDR2 are SQVTM and ANQGSEA. The V end lost 3 bases, the J end lost 4 bases, and 9 bases lay between the germline ends. The CDR3 is made up of 12 amino acids. This rearrangement joins TRBV29-1 to TRBJ1-2; D not certain. The sequence was obtained from a man in his 60s with acute or convalescent COVID-19. Sequencing input: peripheral blood. CDR3 DNA sequence: TGCAGCGTTGACACAGCCCGCTATGGCTACACCTTC. It encodes CSVDTARYGYTF.